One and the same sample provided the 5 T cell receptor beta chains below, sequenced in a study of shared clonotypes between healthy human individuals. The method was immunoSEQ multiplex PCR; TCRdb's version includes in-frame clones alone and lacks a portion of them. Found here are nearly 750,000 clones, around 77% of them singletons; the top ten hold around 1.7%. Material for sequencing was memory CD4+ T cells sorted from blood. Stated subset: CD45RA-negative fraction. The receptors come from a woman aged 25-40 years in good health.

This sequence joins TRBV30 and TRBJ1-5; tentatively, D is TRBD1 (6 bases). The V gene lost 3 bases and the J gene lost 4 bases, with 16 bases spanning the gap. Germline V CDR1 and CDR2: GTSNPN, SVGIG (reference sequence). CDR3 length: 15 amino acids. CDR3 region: CAWSAGTNPNQPQHF. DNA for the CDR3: TGTGCCTGGAGCGCCGGGACAAATCCTAATCAGCCCCAGCATTTT. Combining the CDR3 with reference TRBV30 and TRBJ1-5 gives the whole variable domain SQTIHQWPATLVQPVGSPLSLECTVEGTSNPNLYWYRQAAGRGLQLLFYSVGIGQISSEVPQNLSASRPQDRQFILSSKKLLLSDSGFYLCAWSAGTNPNQPQHFGDGTRLSIL.

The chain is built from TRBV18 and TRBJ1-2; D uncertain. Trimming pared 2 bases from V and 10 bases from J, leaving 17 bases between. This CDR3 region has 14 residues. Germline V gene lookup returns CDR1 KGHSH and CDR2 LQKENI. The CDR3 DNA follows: TGTGCCAGCTCACCATCTGCGGCAGGTTCGGACTACACCTTC. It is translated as CASSPSAAGSDYTF.

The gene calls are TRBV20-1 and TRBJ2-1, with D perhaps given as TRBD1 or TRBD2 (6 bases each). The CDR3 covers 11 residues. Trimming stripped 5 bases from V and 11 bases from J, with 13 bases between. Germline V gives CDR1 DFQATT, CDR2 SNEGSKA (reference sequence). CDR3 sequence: CSASTGRQQFF. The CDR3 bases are TGCAGTGCTTCCACAGGGAGGCAGCAGTTCTTC.

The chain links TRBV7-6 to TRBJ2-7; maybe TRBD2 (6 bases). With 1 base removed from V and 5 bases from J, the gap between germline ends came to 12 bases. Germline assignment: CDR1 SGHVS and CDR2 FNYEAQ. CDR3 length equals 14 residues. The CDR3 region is CASSLGKGTDEQYF. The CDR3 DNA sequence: TGTGCCAGCAGCTTAGGGAAAGGGACTGACGAGCAGTACTTC.

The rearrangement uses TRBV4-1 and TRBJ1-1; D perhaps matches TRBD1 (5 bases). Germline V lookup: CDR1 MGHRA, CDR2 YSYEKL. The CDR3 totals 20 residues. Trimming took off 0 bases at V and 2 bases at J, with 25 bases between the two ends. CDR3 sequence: CASSQDPGLWGHDPNTEAFF. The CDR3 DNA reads TGCGCCAGCAGCCAAGATCCCGGCCTCTGGGGCCACGATCCAAACACTGAAGCTTTCTTT.